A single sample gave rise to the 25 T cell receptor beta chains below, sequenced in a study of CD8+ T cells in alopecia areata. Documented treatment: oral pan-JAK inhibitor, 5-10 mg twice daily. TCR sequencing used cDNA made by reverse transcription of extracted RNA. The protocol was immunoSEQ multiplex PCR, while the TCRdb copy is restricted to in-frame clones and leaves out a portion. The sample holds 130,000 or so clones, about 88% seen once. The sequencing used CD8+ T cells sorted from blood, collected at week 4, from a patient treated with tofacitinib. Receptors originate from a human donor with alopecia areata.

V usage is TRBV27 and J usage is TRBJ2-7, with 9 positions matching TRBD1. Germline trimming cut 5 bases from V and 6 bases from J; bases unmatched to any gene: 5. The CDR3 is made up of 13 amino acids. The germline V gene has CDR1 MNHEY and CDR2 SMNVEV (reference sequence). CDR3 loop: CASSEGTGFEQYF. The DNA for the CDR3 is TGTGCCAGCAGTGAGGGGACAGGGTTCGAGCAGTACTTC.

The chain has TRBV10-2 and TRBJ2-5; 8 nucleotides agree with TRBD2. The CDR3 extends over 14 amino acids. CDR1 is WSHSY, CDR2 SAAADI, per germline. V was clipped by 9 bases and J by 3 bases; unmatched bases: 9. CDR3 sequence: CASTPGLGKETQYF. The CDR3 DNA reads TGCGCCAGTACACCGGGACTAGGAAAAGAGACCCAGTACTTC.

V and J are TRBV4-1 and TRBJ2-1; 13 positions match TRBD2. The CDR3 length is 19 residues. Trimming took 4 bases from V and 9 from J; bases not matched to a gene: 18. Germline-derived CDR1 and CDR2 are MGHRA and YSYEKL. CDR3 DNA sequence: TGCGCCAGCAGCCCGGACGGGGGGGGACTAGCGGGAAAGCTGGGTGAGCAGTTCTTC. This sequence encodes CASSPDGGGLAGKLGEQFF.

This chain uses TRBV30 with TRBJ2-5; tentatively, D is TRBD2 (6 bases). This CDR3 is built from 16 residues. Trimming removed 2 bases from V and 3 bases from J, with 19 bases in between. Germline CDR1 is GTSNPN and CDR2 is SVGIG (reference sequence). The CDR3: CAWSSPSGGVKETQYF. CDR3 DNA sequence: TGTGCCTGGAGTTCCCCCAGTGGCGGGGTGAAAGAGACCCAGTACTTC.

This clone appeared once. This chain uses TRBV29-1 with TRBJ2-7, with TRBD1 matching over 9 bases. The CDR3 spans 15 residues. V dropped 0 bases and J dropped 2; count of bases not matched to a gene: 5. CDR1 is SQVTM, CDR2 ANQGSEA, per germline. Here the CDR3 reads CSVEDRDRDTYEQYF. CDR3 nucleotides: TGCAGCGTTGAAGATAGGGACAGGGACACCTACGAGCAGTACTTC.

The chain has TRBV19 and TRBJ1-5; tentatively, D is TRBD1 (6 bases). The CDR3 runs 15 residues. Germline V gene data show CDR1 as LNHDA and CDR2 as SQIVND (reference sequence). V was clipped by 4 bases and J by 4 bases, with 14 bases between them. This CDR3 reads CASSTVTGSNQPQHF. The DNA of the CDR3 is TGTGCCAGTAGTACGGTTACAGGGAGTAATCAGCCCCAGCATTTT.

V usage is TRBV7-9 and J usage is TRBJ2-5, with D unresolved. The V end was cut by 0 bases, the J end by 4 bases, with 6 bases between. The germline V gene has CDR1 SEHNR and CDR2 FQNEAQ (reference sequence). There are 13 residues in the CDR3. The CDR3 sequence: CASSLAPTETQYF. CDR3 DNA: TGTGCCAGCAGCTTAGCCCCCACAGAGACCCAGTACTTC.

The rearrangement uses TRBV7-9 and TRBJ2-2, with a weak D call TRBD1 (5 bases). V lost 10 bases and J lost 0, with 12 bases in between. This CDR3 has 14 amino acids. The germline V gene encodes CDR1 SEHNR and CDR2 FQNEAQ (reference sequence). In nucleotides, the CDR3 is TGTGCCACCGAACCAGGGCCGAACACCGGGGAGCTGTTTTTT. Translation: CATEPGPNTGELFF.

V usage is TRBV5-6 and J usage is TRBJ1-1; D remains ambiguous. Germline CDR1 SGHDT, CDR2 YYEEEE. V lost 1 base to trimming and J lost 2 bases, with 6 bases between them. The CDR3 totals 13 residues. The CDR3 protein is CASSLSPNTEAFF. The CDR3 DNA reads TGTGCCAGCAGCTTGTCCCCAAACACTGAAGCTTTCTTT.

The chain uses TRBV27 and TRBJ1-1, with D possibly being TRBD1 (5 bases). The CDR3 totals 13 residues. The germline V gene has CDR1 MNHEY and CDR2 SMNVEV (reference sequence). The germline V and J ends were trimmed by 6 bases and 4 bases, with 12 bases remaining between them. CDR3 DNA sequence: TGTGCCAGCAGAAAACAGGAAATCACTGAAGCTTTCTTT. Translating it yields CASRKQEITEAFF.

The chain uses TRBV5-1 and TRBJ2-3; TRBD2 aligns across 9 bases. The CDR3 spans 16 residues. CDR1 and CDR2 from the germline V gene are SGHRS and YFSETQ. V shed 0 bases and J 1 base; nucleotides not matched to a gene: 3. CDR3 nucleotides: TGCGCCAGCAGCTTGGTAGCGGGAGAAGGCACAGATACGCAGTATTTT. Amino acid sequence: CASSLVAGEGTDTQYF. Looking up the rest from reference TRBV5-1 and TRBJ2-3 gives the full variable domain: KAGVTQTPRYLIKTRGQQVTLSCSPISGHRSVSWYQQTPGQGLQFLFEYFSETQRNKGNFPGRFSGRQFSNSRSEMNVSTLELGDSALYLCASSLVAGEGTDTQYFGPGTRLTVL.

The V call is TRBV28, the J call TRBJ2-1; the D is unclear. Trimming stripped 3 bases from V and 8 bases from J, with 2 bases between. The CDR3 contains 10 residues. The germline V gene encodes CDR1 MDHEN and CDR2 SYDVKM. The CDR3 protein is CASSFDEQFF. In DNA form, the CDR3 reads TGTGCCAGCAGTTTTGATGAGCAGTTCTTC.

The CDR3 loop is CAWSVAGEGELFF. The CDR3, as DNA: TGTGCCTGGAGTGTAGCGGGGGAGGGGGAGCTGTTTTTT. This rearrangement joins TRBV30 to TRBJ2-2; 8 bases are shared with TRBD2. CDR1 GTSNPN and CDR2 SVGIG come from the germline V gene (reference sequence). With V trimmed by 0 bases and J by 8 bases, 2 bases remained unmatched. The CDR3 runs to 13 residues.

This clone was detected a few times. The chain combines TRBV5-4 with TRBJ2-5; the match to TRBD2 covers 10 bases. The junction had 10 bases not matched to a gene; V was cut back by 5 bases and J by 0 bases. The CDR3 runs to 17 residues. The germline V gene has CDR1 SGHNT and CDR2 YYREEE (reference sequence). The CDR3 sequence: CASRRTSGGGYQETQYF. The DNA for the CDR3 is TGTGCCAGCAGACGGACTAGCGGAGGGGGTTACCAAGAGACCCAGTACTTC.

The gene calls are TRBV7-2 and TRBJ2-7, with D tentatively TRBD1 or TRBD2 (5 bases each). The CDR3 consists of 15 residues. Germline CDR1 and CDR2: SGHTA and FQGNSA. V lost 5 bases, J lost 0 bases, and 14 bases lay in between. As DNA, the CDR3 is TGTGCCAGCAGCATCTTGGACGGGGCCTCCTACGAGCAGTACTTC. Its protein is CASSILDGASYEQYF.

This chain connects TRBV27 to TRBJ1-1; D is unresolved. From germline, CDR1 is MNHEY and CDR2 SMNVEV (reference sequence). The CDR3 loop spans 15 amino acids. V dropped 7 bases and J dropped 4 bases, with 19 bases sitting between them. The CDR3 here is CASTSSGLLRTEAFF. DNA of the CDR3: TGTGCCAGCACCAGCTCGGGCCTTCTGCGCACTGAAGCTTTCTTT.

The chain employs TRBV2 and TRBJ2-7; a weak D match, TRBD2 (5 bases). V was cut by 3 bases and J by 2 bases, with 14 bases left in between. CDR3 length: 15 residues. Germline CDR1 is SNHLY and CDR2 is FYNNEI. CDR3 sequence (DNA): TGTGCCAGCAGTGATGGAGGTCCAGCCACCTACGAGCAGTACTTC. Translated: CASSDGGPATYEQYF.

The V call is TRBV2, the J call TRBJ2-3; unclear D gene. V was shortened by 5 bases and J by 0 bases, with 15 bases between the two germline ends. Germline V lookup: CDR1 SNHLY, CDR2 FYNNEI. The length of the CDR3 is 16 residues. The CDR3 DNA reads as TGTGCCAGCAGTCCACGAAGTGCCCCTAGCACAGATACGCAGTATTTT. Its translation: CASSPRSAPSTDTQYF.

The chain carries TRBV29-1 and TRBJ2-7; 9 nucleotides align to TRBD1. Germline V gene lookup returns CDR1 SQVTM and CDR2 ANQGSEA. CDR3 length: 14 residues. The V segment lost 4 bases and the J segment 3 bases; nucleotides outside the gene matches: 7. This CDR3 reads CSVAAGTGFYEQYF. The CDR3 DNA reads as TGCAGCGTTGCGGCGGGGACAGGGTTCTACGAGCAGTACTTC.

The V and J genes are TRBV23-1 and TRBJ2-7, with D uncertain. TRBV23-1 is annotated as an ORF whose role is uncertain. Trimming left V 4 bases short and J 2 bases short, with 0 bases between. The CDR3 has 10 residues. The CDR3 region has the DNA TGCGCCAGCAGTCCCTACGAGCAGTACTTC. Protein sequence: CASSPYEQYF.

Here the CDR3 reads CASSHGQGIFMNTEAFF. CDR3 coding DNA: TGCGCCAGCAGCCATGGACAGGGTATCTTCATGAACACTGAAGCTTTCTTT. The genes are TRBV5-1 and TRBJ1-1; 8 nucleotides align to TRBD1. Germline V gene data show CDR1 as SGHRS and CDR2 as YFSETQ. This CDR3 has 17 residues. Trimming cost V 4 bases and J 0 bases; bases outside gene matches: 11.

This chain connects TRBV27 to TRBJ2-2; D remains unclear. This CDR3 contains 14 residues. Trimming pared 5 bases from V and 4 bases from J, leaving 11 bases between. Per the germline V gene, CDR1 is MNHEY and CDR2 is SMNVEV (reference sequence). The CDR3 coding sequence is TGTGCCAGCAGTCGACGTCGAGGCACCGGGGAGCTGTTTTTT. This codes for CASSRRRGTGELFF.

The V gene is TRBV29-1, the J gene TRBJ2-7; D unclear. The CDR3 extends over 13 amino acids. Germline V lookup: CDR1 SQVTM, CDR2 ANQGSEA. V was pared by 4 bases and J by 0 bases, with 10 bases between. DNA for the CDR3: TGCAGCGTTGTAGCCTCCCTCTCCTACGAGCAGTACTTC. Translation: CSVVASLSYEQYF.

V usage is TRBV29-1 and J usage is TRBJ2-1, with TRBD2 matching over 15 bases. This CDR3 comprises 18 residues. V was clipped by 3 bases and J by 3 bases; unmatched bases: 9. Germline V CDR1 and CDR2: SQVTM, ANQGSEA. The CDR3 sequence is CSVEPGLAGGGFYNEQFF. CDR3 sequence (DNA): TGCAGCGTTGAGCCGGGACTAGCGGGAGGCGGGTTCTACAATGAGCAGTTCTTC.

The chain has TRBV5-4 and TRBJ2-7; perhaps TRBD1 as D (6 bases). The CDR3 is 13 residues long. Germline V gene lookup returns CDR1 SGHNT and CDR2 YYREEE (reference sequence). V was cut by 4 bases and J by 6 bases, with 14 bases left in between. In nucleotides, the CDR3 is TGTGCCAGCAGCCCGACAGGCGAGGGCGAGCAGTACTTC. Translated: CASSPTGEGEQYF.